What follows describes a single T cell receptor beta chain. The antigen remains undetermined. This entry is derived from a study of cytomegalovirus exposure and HLA in healthy donors. Primers: 60 Vbeta forward and 13 Jbeta reverse. TCRdb keeps only in-frame clones here, not all; method: immunoSEQ multiplex PCR. The data show 120,000 or so clones, roughly 17% seen once. Findings and caveats of the study: Later, an analysis showed that TCR beta chains associated with HLA were more clonally expanded than others that were equally common.

CDR3 length: 15 residues. Germline-derived CDR1 and CDR2 are MDHEN and SYDVKM. Trimming cost V 2 bases and J 2 bases; bases outside gene matches: 2. The sample taken for sequencing was PBMCs. The sequence derives from a female donor in good health and CMV-seropositive. V and J are TRBV28 and TRBJ2-3, with 9 bases fitting TRBD2. The CDR3 protein is CASSLTSGYTDTQYF. The CDR3 coding sequence is TGTGCCAGCAGTTTAACTAGCGGGTACACAGATACGCAGTATTTT. The whole variable domain, remainder taken from reference TRBV28 and TRBJ2-3, is DVKVTQSSRYLVKRTGEKVFLECVQDMDHENMFWYRQDPGLGLRLIYFSYDVKMKEKGDIPEGYSVSREKKERFSLILESASTNQTSMYLCASSLTSGYTDTQYFGPGTRLTVL.